This TCR beta chain was observed in a study of T cells after yellow fever vaccination. The wider study: Preparing low-cell-number fractions relied on SMART-Seq v4 Ultra Low Input.

Per the germline V gene, CDR1 is DFQATT and CDR2 is SNEGSKA (reference sequence). CDR3 length: 14 amino acids. This clonotype came up many times. Its antigen remains unidentified. General study results and limits: From the bulk population, abundant clonotypes could contaminate and appear within FACS-sorted repertoires. Re-detected after boosting: most primary clones, about 96% of CD4 and 88% of CD8.

Each CDR3 protein gets one entry after TCRdb re-called the 5' RACE reads with MiXCR. The sample carries some 70,000 distinct CDR3 sequences, about 6.5% recorded once. The sequence was collected from a man in his late teens or twenties who received the YFV17D yellow fever vaccine. The starting material was CD8+ T cells sorted from PBMCs, obtained about 49 days after the first yellow fever vaccination. This chain connects TRBV20-1 to TRBJ2-5; 9 bases match TRBD2. This CDR3 is CSAGTSPDGGTQYF. DNA of the CDR3: TGCAGCGCCGGGACTAGCCCTGATGGAGGGACCCAGTACTTC.